Listed below are T cell receptor beta chains from one sample, sequenced in a study of CD8 T cells in Susac syndrome. TCRdb reprocessed the immunoSEQ multiplex PCR reads with MiXCR, giving one entry per CDR3 protein. There are about 210,000 distinct CDR3 sequences in the sample; approximately 93% occur only once, and around 0.1% lies in the top ten. Sequences were obtained from CD4+ T cells from PBMCs. These receptors were collected from a human donor in good health. CDR3s include the opening cysteine and the closing phenylalanine or tryptophan. Fields, in order: J gene, V gene, clone size, D gene, CDR3 DNA, CDR3 protein. D genes are given only for firm matches. Clone size is given for some rows only: seen once, a few or many times, or a class if the clone is expanded.

TRBJ2-1 | TRBV6-2/TRBV6-3 | once | - | TGTGCCAGCAGCTATCTTGGGGGCGCGGGGAATGAGCAGTTCTTC | CASSYLGGAGNEQFF
TRBJ2-5 | TRBV29-1 | - | - | TGCAGCGTTAGGTCAGCTCGGGGGACCCAGTACTTC | CSVRSARGTQYF
TRBJ2-2 | TRBV19 | - | TRBD1 | TGTGCCAGTAGTATAGGACAGGGGGCCGGGGAGCTGTTTTTT | CASSIGQGAGELFF
TRBJ1-1 | TRBV12-3/TRBV12-4 | - | - | TGTGCCAGCACCTTTGGAATAAGATACACTGAAGCTTTCTTT | CASTFGIRYTEAFF
TRBJ2-1 | TRBV27 | - | TRBD2 | TGTGCCAGCGGGCGGCGGGGGGGCCAGTTCTACAATGAGCAGTTCTTC | CASGRRGGQFYNEQFF
TRBJ1-5 | TRBV20-1 | - | - | TGCAGTGCTAGGTTAACAGGGAATCAGCCCCAGCATTTT | CSARLTGNQPQHF
TRBJ2-6 | TRBV9 | - | - | TGTGCCAGCAGCCCCAGGGGGGGATCTGGGGCCAACGTCCTGACTTTC | CASSPRGGSGANVLTF
TRBJ1-5 | TRBV19 | - | - | TGTGCCAGTAGTATGGGTCAGTTTAGCAATCAGCCCCAGCATTTT | CASSMGQFSNQPQHF
TRBJ2-1 | TRBV7-3 | - | TRBD2 | TGTGCCAGCAGCCTCCGGGGTAGCGGGGGCAATGAGCAGTTCTTC | CASSLRGSGGNEQFF
TRBJ1-1 | TRBV7-8 | - | - | TGTGCCAGCAGCTACCCCAGGGGGAACACTGAAGCTTTCTTT | CASSYPRGNTEAFF
TRBJ1-2 | TRBV12-3/TRBV12-4 | - | - | TGTGCCAGCAGTTTAGCCCAGGGTGGCTACACCTTC | CASSLAQGGYTF
TRBJ1-5 | TRBV29-1 | - | - | TGCAGCGCGCGAGGGGGGGCCAATCAGCCCCAGCATTTT | CSARGGANQPQHF
TRBJ2-4 | TRBV11-2 | - | - | TGTGCCAGCAGCTCAGGGGAACTGAACATTCAGTACTTC | CASSSGELNIQYF
TRBJ2-1 | TRBV1 | - | - | TGCACCAGCGCCGGGACCCCCGAGGGCAATGAGCAGTTCTTC | CTSAGTPEGNEQFF
TRBJ1-4 | TRBV5-1 | - | - | TGCGCCAGCAGTGGAGAGGGTATTGAAAAACTGTTTTTT | CASSGEGIEKLFF
TRBJ2-1 | TRBV29-1 | - | TRBD1 | TGCAGCGTTCGGGACAGGGCGGTAAATGAGCAGTTCTTC | CSVRDRAVNEQFF
TRBJ1-4 | TRBV3-1 | - | - | TGTGCCAGCAGCCAAGACGGGAAGACTGAAAAACTGTTTTTT | CASSQDGKTEKLFF
TRBJ2-5 | TRBV3-1 | once | - | TGTGCCAGCAGCCCTCAGGGGCGACCCTCAAAGGGAGAGACCCAGTACTTC | CASSPQGRPSKGETQYF
TRBJ2-5 | TRBV4-2 | - | - | TGTGCCAGCAGCCAAGTCTCCGGTGTCGAGACCCAGTACTTC | CASSQVSGVETQYF
TRBJ2-7 | TRBV2 | - | - | TGTGCCAGCAGTCCGGTGGGCGAGCAGTACTTC | CASSPVGEQYF
TRBJ2-3 | TRBV12-3/TRBV12-4 | - | - | TGTGCCAGCACCTCGGGTAGCGATAGCACAGATACGCAGTATTTT | CASTSGSDSTDTQYF
TRBJ2-2 | TRBV6-5 | - | - | TGTGCCAGCACCCCATGGGGGAACACCGGGGAGCTGTTTTTT | CASTPWGNTGELFF
TRBJ2-7 | TRBV6-2/TRBV6-3 | - | - | TGTGCCAGCAGCCGCGGGCGGGGGCCCACCTACGAGCAGTACTTC | CASSRGRGPTYEQYF
TRBJ2-5 | TRBV29-1 | - | TRBD1 | TGCAGCTTAACCAGGGACAGCATACAAGAGACCCAGTACTTC | CSLTRDSIQETQYF
TRBJ1-1 | TRBV19 | - | - | TGTGCCAGTAGTATAAGGTCGGTTGAAGCTTTCTTT | CASSIRSVEAFF
TRBJ2-1 | TRBV3-1 | - | - | TGTGCCAGCAGCCAAGAGTTCACCCCAGCCTACAATGAGCAGTTCTTC | CASSQEFTPAYNEQFF
TRBJ1-5 | TRBV19 | once | TRBD1 | TGTGCCAGTACCTCATACACCGGACAGGGAGGCAATCAGCCCCAGCATTTT | CASTSYTGQGGNQPQHF
TRBJ2-1 | TRBV3-1 | - | - | TGTGCCAGCAGCCCCCGGCCGGGCCATGAGCAGTTCTTC | CASSPRPGHEQFF
TRBJ1-2 | TRBV19 | - | TRBD1 | TGTGCCAGTGGACTCGGACAGGGCCTTAACTATGGCTACACCTTC | CASGLGQGLNYGYTF
TRBJ1-1 | TRBV3-1 | - | - | TGTGCCAGCAGCCAAGTGGGGGGCGCGGCTGAAGCTTTCTTT | CASSQVGGAAEAFF
TRBJ2-2 | TRBV20-1 | - | - | TGCAGTGCTAGAGAACGGGGGCGGGCGATCGGGGAGCTGTTTTTT | CSARERGRAIGELFF
TRBJ2-2 | TRBV7-2 | - | - | TGTGCCAGCAGCTCCGGGACTCAGAACACCGGGGAGCTGTTTTTT | CASSSGTQNTGELFF
TRBJ2-6 | TRBV15 | - | - | TGTGCCACCAGCAGGCGGATAACTGGGGCCAACGTCCTGACTTTC | CATSRRITGANVLTF
TRBJ2-2 | TRBV29-1 | - | TRBD2 | TGCAGCGGTAGTAAGGGCGGGGGACCGTACACCGGGGAGCTGTTTTTT | CSGSKGGGPYTGELFF
TRBJ1-2 | TRBV20-1 | - | - | TGCAGTGCCAGCCACACAGGGAGCGGCTACACCTTC | CSASHTGSGYTF
TRBJ2-5 | TRBV5-1 | - | - | TGCGCCAGCAGCTTGAGTGGGGGCGCGGGTCAAGAGACCCAGTACTTC | CASSLSGGAGQETQYF
TRBJ2-5 | TRBV12-3/TRBV12-4 | once | - | TGTGCCAGCAACGGGGGCACCCGGGGAACCCAAGAGACCCAGTACTTC | CASNGGTRGTQETQYF
TRBJ1-6 | TRBV5-6 | - | - | TGTGCCAGCAGCCCGCCCCGACAGGCGATTTGGAATTCACCCCTCCACTTT | CASSPPRQAIWNSPLHF
TRBJ1-1 | TRBV6-1 | few | - | TGTGCCAGCAGTGACTACAGGTTTGCTGAAGCTTTCTTT | CASSDYRFAEAFF
TRBJ2-2 | TRBV3-1 | once | - | TGTGCCAGCCTCAGAGCCGGGGAGCTGTTTTTT | CASLRAGELFF
TRBJ2-7 | TRBV12-3/TRBV12-4 | - | - | TGTGCCAGTGGCTACCGATACGAGCAGTACTTC | CASGYRYEQYF
TRBJ1-1 | TRBV7-2 | - | - | TGTGCCAGCAGCTTTCCGTTTACTGAAGCTTTCTTT | CASSFPFTEAFF
TRBJ2-5 | TRBV14 | - | TRBD2 | TGTGCCAGCAGTCGGACTAGCGGGGTTTTTGAGACCCAGTACTTC | CASSRTSGVFETQYF
TRBJ1-5 | TRBV19 | - | TRBD1 | TGTGCCAGTAGTACCCGGGACAGGGGTAGCAATCAGCCCCAGCATTTT | CASSTRDRGSNQPQHF
TRBJ2-1 | TRBV14 | - | - | TGTGCCAGCAGCCAAGATAATTTGCCGGAAACCTACAATGAGCAGTTCTTC | CASSQDNLPETYNEQFF
TRBJ1-5 | TRBV6-5 | - | - | TGTGCCAGCAGTTCGCTGGGCAGGGGCTCTTATAGCAATCAGCCCCAGCATTTT | CASSSLGRGSYSNQPQHF
TRBJ2-7 | TRBV7-8 | - | TRBD2 | TGTGCCAGCAGCTTAAGGACTAGCGGGGTTACACCCTACGAGCAGTACTTC | CASSLRTSGVTPYEQYF
TRBJ2-5 | TRBV7-2 | - | TRBD2 | TGTGCCAGCAGGTTCACTAGCGGGGGGCAGGGGGAGACCCAGTACTTC | CASRFTSGGQGETQYF
TRBJ2-4 | TRBV7-9 | once | - | TGTGCCAGCGGGAGGGGGACAGGAGAAAACATTCAGTACTTC | CASGRGTGENIQYF
TRBJ2-5 | TRBV7-3 | - | - | TGTGCCAGCAGCTTAACGTCCGGGACCCAGTACTTC | CASSLTSGTQYF
TRBJ2-1 | TRBV12-5 | - | - | TGTGCTAGTGGTTTGGTCACAGGCGCCAGGGAGGCTGAGCAGTTCTTC | CASGLVTGAREAEQFF
TRBJ2-3 | TRBV20-1 | - | - | TGCAGTGCTTCGGACCTCACAGATACGCAGTATTTT | CSASDLTDTQYF
TRBJ2-1 | TRBV12-3/TRBV12-4 | - | - | TGTGCCAGCAGTCTTAGCAGTGAGCAGTTCTTC | CASSLSSEQFF
TRBJ1-5 | TRBV7-2 | - | - | TGTGCCAGCAGCTCCGGGGGCGTGGGCAATCAGCCCCAGCATTTT | CASSSGGVGNQPQHF
TRBJ1-1 | TRBV6-5 | - | - | TGTGCCAGCAGTTCCCCCCTGGTCGGAGCTTTCTTT | CASSSPLVGAFF
TRBJ2-7 | TRBV9 | - | TRBD1 | TGTGCCAGCGGCGCAGGGACAGTCGGTGCTGAGCAGTACTTC | CASGAGTVGAEQYF
TRBJ2-2 | TRBV10-2 | - | - | TGCGCCAGCAGTGTCGGGGGGCGGGGCGGGGAGCTGTTTTTT | CASSVGGRGGELFF
TRBJ1-6 | TRBV4-2 | - | TRBD1 | TGTGCCAGCAAACGAGACAGGGGAAATTCACCCCTCCACTTT | CASKRDRGNSPLHF
TRBJ1-6 | TRBV18 | - | TRBD1 | TGTGCCAGCTCACCCCGACAGGGGGCGTTTTCACCCCTCCACTTT | CASSPRQGAFSPLHF